The rows below give T cell receptor beta chains drawn from one sample of a study of OX40 agonist ivuxolimab in advanced cancers. The assay was immunoSEQ multiplex PCR, and TCRdb's table has in-frame clones only and misses some. This table holds about 83,000 clones, around 84% found once. Source: CD4+ or CD8+ T cells sorted from blood, taken in a trial of the OX40 agonist ivuxolimab. The receptors derive from an adult with an advanced solid tumor such as melanoma, head and neck, liver or kidney cancer. Both conserved end residues are part of each CDR3. A D gene is named only where the DNA matches it firmly. A clone size is listed for some rows: how often the clone was seen (once, few, many), or a class if it is expanded.

CDR3 DNA	CDR3 protein	clone size	V gene	D gene	J gene
TGCGCCAGCAGCTTGTCCCCCTTATCAGATACGCAGTATTTT	CASSLSPLSDTQYF	.	TRBV5-1	.	TRBJ2-3
TGCAGTGCTCAACAGGGAGATACGCAGTATTTT	CSAQQGDTQYF	once	TRBV20-1	.	TRBJ2-3
TGTGCCAGCAGCGTAACCAGGGAATCGAATGAGCAGTTCTTC	CASSVTRESNEQFF	.	TRBV9	.	TRBJ2-1
TGTGCCAGCAGCCCCCCTGGGCAAGAGACCCAGTACTTC	CASSPPGQETQYF	.	TRBV11-3	.	TRBJ2-5
TGTGCCAGCAGTCAAGCGGATAGCGGGGCCCCCCAAGAGACCCAGTACTTC	CASSQADSGAPQETQYF	.	TRBV9	TRBD2	TRBJ2-5
TGTGCCAGTACCCACCGGTCGGGAAACACCATATATTTT	CASTHRSGNTIYF	.	TRBV19	.	TRBJ1-3
TGTGCCAGCAGCTTTGGGCCAATGGGGGGGCAAGAGACCCAGTACTTC	CASSFGPMGGQETQYF	once	TRBV7-3	TRBD2	TRBJ2-5
TGTGCCAGCAGTCCCCCCGGGGGAGAGGGGACCCAGCATTTT	CASSPPGGEGTQHF	once	TRBV28	.	TRBJ1-5
TGTGCCAGCAGTGCCCGACCCGAACCCTACGAGCAGTACTTC	CASSARPEPYEQYF	.	TRBV2	.	TRBJ2-7
TGTGCCAGCAGTGTAAGGGACAGATCCGGCTCGTCCGATGGAAACACCATATATTTT	CASSVRDRSGSSDGNTIYF	.	TRBV2	TRBD1	TRBJ1-3
TGTGCCTGGAGCCCGGGACAGCATAATTCACCCCTCCACTTT	CAWSPGQHNSPLHF	once	TRBV30	TRBD1	TRBJ1-6
TGTGCCAGCAGTTATCTACAGGGGGCTTACTATGGCTACACCTTC	CASSYLQGAYYGYTF	.	TRBV6-5	TRBD1	TRBJ1-2
TGTGCCAGCAGCTTCAAACAGGACCTCTATGGCTACACCTTC	CASSFKQDLYGYTF	.	TRBV7-2	.	TRBJ1-2
TGTGCCATCAGACAACAGGACCCGGAGTACACTGAAGCTTTCTTT	CAIRQQDPEYTEAFF	.	TRBV10-3	.	TRBJ1-1
TGTGCCAGCACAAGGGCCCTCCAAGAGACCCAGTACTTC	CASTRALQETQYF	once	TRBV28	.	TRBJ2-5
TGTGCCAGCAGCTTGGGGGCTGGCTACACCTTC	CASSLGAGYTF	.	TRBV5-4	.	TRBJ1-2
TGCAGCGCAGGGACGTGGAACACTGAAGCTTTCTTT	CSAGTWNTEAFF	few	TRBV29-1	.	TRBJ1-1
TGTGCCAGCAGGGGCAGGGAAATTGGAAAACTGTTTTTT	CASRGREIGKLFF	.	TRBV28	.	TRBJ1-4
TGTGCCAGTAACTCAAAGAGGCAGGGCTGGATCTATGGCTACACCTTC	CASNSKRQGWIYGYTF	.	TRBV19	.	TRBJ1-2
TGTGCCAGCAGCCTAGAACGGGGGAGATTCACAGATACGCAGTATTTT	CASSLERGRFTDTQYF	.	TRBV9	.	TRBJ2-3
TGTGCCAGCAGTTACAACAGGGACCGGTTGGGCACTGAAGCTTTCTTT	CASSYNRDRLGTEAFF	.	TRBV6-5	.	TRBJ1-1
TGTGCCAGCAGCTTACGGGACGGCACAGATACGCAGTATTTT	CASSLRDGTDTQYF	.	TRBV7-9	.	TRBJ2-3
TGTGCCAGCAGCTCAAAGGTGGCAGGGGTCTACAATGAGCAGTTCTTC	CASSSKVAGVYNEQFF	.	TRBV5-4	.	TRBJ2-1
TGCAGCGGTTACCGGGACAGGGGAACTGAAGCTTTCTTT	CSGYRDRGTEAFF	.	TRBV29-1	TRBD1	TRBJ1-1
TGCGCCAGCAGCCTTCAAGGACATTCTAATCAGCCCCAGCATTTT	CASSLQGHSNQPQHF	.	TRBV5-1	.	TRBJ1-5
TGTGCCAGCTCACCATGGGGTAAGAATGAGCAGTTCTTC	CASSPWGKNEQFF	few	TRBV18	.	TRBJ2-1
TGTGCCAGCGGGATACTAGCGGGGGGCGAGCAGTTCTTC	CASGILAGGEQFF	.	TRBV28	TRBD2	TRBJ2-1
TGCGCCAGCAGTGCCAGGGGCCGCCCGACCGCTGAAGCTTTCTTT	CASSARGRPTAEAFF	.	TRBV10-2	.	TRBJ1-1
TGTGCCAGCAGCCTAGACAGGGGACAGACCCAGTACTTC	CASSLDRGQTQYF	.	TRBV11-3	TRBD1	TRBJ2-5
TGTGCCAGCAGCTTCGGGACAGATAGCACAGATACGCAGTATTTT	CASSFGTDSTDTQYF	.	TRBV11-3	TRBD1	TRBJ2-3
TGTGCCAGCAGCCTCGACAGCAGGGGCTCTGGAAACACCATATATTTT	CASSLDSRGSGNTIYF	.	TRBV7-2	.	TRBJ1-3
TGTGCCAGCAGTGCCCTAGTAGAGAATAATTCACCCCTCCACTTT	CASSALVENNSPLHF	.	TRBV28	.	TRBJ1-6
TGTGCCAGCAGAATACAGGGGAACTATGGCTACACCTTC	CASRIQGNYGYTF	.	TRBV6-1	TRBD1	TRBJ1-2
TGTGCCAGCAGCCCTGCTGGGGCCAACGTCCTGACTTTC	CASSPAGANVLTF	.	TRBV5-6	.	TRBJ2-6
TGTGCCAGCAGTTCTACAGGGGGCAATGAGCAGTTCTTC	CASSSTGGNEQFF	.	TRBV6-5	TRBD1	TRBJ2-1